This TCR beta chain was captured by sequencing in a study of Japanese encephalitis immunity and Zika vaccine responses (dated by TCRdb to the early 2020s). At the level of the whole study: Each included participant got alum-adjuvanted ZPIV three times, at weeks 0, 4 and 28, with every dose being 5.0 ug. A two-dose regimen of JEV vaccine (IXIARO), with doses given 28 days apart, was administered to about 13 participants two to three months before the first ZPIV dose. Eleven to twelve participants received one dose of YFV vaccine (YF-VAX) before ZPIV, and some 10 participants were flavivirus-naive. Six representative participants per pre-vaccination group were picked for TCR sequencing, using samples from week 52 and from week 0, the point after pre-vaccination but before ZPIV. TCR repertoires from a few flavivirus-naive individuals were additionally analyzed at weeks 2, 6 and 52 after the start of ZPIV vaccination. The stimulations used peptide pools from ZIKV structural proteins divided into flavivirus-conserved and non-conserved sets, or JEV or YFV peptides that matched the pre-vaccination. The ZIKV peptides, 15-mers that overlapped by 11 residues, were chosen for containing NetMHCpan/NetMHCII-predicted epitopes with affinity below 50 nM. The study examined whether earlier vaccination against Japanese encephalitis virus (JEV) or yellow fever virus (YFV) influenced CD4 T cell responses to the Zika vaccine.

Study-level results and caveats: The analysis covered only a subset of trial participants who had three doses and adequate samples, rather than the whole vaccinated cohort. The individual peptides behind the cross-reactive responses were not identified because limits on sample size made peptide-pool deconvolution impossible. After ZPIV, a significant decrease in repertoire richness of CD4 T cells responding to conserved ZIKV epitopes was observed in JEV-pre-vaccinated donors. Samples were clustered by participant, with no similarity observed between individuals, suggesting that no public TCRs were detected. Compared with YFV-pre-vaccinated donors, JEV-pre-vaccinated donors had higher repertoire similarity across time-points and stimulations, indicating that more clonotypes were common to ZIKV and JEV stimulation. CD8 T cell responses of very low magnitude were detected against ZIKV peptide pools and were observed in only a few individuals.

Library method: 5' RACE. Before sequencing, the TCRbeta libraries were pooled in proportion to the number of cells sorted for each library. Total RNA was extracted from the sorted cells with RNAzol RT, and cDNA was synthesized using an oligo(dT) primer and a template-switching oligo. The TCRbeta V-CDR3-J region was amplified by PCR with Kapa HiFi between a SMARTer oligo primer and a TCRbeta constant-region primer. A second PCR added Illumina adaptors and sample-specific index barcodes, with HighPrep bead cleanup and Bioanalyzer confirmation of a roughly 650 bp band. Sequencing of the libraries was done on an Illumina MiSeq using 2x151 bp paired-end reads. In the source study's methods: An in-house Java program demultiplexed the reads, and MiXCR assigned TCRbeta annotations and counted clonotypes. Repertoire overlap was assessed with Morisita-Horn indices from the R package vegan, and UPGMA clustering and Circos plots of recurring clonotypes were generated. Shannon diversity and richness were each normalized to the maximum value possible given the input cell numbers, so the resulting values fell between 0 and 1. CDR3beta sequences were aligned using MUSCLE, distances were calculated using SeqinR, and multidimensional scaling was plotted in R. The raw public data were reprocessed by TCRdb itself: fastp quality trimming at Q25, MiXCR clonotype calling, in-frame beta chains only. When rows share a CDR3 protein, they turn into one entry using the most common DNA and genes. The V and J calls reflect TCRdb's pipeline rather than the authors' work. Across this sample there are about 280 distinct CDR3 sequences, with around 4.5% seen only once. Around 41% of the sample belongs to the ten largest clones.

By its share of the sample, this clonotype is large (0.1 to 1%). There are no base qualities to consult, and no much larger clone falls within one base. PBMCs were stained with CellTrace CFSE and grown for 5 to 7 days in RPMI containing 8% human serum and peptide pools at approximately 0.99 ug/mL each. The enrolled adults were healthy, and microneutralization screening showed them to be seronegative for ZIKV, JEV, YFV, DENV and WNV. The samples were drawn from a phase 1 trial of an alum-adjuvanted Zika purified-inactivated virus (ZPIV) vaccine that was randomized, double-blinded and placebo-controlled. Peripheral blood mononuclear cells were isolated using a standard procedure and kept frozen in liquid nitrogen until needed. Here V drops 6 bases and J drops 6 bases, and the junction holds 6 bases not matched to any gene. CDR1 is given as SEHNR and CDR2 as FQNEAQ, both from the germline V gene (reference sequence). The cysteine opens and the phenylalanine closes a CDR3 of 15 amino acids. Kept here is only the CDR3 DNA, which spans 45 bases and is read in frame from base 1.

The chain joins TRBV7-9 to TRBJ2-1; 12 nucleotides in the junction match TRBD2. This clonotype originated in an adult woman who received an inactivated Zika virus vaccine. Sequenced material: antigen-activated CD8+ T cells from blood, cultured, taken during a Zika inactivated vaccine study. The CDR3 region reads CASSSGTSGFNEQFF. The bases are TGTGCCAGCAGTTCTGGGACTAGCGGGTTCAATGAGCAGTTCTTC.